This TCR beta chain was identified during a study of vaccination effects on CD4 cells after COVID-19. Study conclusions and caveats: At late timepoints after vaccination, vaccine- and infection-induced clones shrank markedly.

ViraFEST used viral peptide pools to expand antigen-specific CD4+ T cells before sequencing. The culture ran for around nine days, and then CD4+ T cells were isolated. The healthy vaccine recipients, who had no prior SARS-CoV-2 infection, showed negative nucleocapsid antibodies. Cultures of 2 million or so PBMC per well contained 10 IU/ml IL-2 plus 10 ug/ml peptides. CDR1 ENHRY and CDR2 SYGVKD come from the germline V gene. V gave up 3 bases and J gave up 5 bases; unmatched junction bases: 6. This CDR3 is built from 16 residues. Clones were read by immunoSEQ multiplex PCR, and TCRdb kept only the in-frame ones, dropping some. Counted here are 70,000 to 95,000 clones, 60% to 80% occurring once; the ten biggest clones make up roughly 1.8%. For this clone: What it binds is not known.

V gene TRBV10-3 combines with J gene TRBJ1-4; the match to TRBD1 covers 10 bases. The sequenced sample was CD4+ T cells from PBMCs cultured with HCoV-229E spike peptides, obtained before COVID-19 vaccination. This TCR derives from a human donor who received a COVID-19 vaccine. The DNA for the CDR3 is TGTGCCATCAGTGACGACAGGGGGCTATCGAATGAAAAACTGTTTTTT. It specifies CAISDDRGLSNEKLFF.